The 30 T cell receptor beta chains given below trace back to one sample, sequenced in a study of blood T cell repertoires in COVID-19. Clones were sequenced by immunoSEQ multiplex PCR, and TCRdb holds only the in-frame ones, with some missing. The sample records about 200,000 clones, about 80% being singletons. Specimen: peripheral blood. All receptors derive from a human donor with acute or convalescent COVID-19. The donor label of this sample is uncertain.

As DNA, the CDR3 is TGTGCCAGCAGCCCAGGGAGGGTCTGGGCTTTCTTT. Its protein product is CASSPGRVWAFF. The chain links TRBV7-2 to TRBJ1-1; TRBD1 might be the D (5 bases). Trimming cost V 5 bases and J 11 bases, with 15 bases left between them. The CDR3 contains 12 residues. Germline V CDR1 and CDR2: SGHTA, FQGNSA.

The chain employs TRBV6-2 or TRBV6-3 and TRBJ1-2, with TRBD1 as a possible D gene (6 bases). CDR3 size: 15 residues. Germline loops: CDR1 MNHEY, CDR2 SVGEGT. V lost 2 bases and J lost 3, with 13 bases in between. CDR3 protein: CASSYPSGTHYGYTF. CDR3 in DNA: TGTGCCAGCAGTTACCCATCCGGGACACACTATGGCTACACCTTC.

V gene TRBV7-9 combines with J gene TRBJ1-2, with D perhaps matching TRBD1 (5 bases). The V gene's germline CDR1 is SEHNR and CDR2 FQNEAQ (reference sequence). The length of the CDR3 is 12 residues. The V gene lost 8 bases and the J gene lost 8 bases, with 15 bases spanning the gap. CDR3 amino acids: CASSGRRQGYTF. DNA for the CDR3: TGTGCCAGCTCCGGACGGAGACAGGGCTACACCTTC.

The chain has TRBV18 and TRBJ1-5; unclear D gene. This CDR3 spans 13 amino acids. In germline, CDR1 is KGHSH, CDR2 LQKENI. The V end was cut by 3 bases, the J end by 5 bases, with 8 bases between. This CDR3 is CASSPGFDQPQHF. The CDR3 DNA follows: TGTGCCAGCTCACCGGGCTTCGATCAGCCCCAGCATTTT.

The chain recombines TRBV30 with TRBJ1-4; D gene unclear. The CDR3 runs 14 residues. Germline V CDR1 and CDR2: GTSNPN, SVGIG (reference sequence). Trimming removed 3 bases at V and 8 bases at J, with 16 bases between. The CDR3 nucleotides read TGTGCCTGGAGCTATCAGGTGGCCAGGGAAAAACTGTTTTTT. Protein product: CAWSYQVAREKLFF.

The rearrangement uses TRBV6-5 and TRBJ2-3; perhaps TRBD2 as D (5 bases). The length of the CDR3 is 13 residues. CDR1 is MNHEY, CDR2 SVGAGI, per germline. Trimming pared 2 bases from V and 2 bases from J, leaving 5 bases between. The CDR3 sequence: CASSYDYTDTQYF. As DNA, the CDR3 is TGTGCCAGCAGTTACGACTACACAGATACGCAGTATTTT.

The chain recombines TRBV5-1 with TRBJ2-7; tentatively, D is TRBD2 (6 bases). The CDR3 extends over 11 amino acids. The V gene's germline CDR1 is SGHRS and CDR2 YFSETQ. V was clipped by 3 bases and J by 5 bases, with 6 bases between them. The CDR3 nucleotides are TGCGCCAGCAGCTGGAGGGACGAGCAGTACTTC. This codes for CASSWRDEQYF.

The chain carries TRBV12-3 or TRBV12-4 and TRBJ1-1; D not resolved. This CDR3 is built from 13 residues. V dropped 4 bases and J dropped 0 bases, with 6 bases sitting between them. The CDR3 is CASSSQVNTEAFF. For the CDR3, the DNA is TGTGCCAGCAGTTCGCAGGTGAACACTGAAGCTTTCTTT.

With regard to this clone: The sample has other DNA sequences that encode this CDR3 too. The chain is built from TRBV3-1 (or the pseudogene TRBV3-2) and TRBJ2-7, with D possibly being TRBD2 (5 bases). The CDR3 is made up of 12 amino acids. The V gene lost 6 bases and the J gene lost 4 bases, with 10 bases spanning the gap. Germline-derived CDR1 and CDR2 are LGHDT and YNNKEL (reference sequence). The CDR3 loop is CASSRDFYEQYF. In nucleotides, the CDR3 is TGTGCCAGCAGTCGGGATTTTTACGAGCAGTACTTC.

J is TRBJ2-6 and V is TRBV29-1; the D gene is possibly TRBD2 (6 bases). Trimming cost V 3 bases and J 0 bases, with 12 bases left between them. Germline V gene sequence: CDR1 SQVTM, CDR2 ANQGSEA. The length of the CDR3 is 16 residues. The CDR3 sequence is CSVEGTADSGANVLTF. The DNA of the CDR3 is TGCAGCGTTGAGGGGACTGCCGACTCTGGGGCCAACGTCCTGACTTTC.

The chain has TRBV9 and TRBJ1-2; D gene ambiguous. Per germline, CDR1 SGDLS and CDR2 YYNGEE. The CDR3 runs to 15 residues. Deletions cut 2 bases from V and 3 bases from J, with 14 bases between. CDR3 protein: CASSVSGISYYGYTF. The CDR3 DNA follows: TGTGCCAGCAGCGTTTCGGGGATAAGTTACTATGGCTACACCTTC.

CDR3 region: CASSISASGLTSSYNEQFF. The DNA of the CDR3 is TGTGCCAGTAGTATAAGTGCTAGCGGGCTTACTAGCTCCTACAATGAGCAGTTCTTC. V and J are TRBV19 and TRBJ2-1, with 8 positions matching TRBD2. CDR1 is LNHDA and CDR2 is SQIVND in the germline V gene (reference sequence). This CDR3 contains 19 residues. Trimming at V came to 2 bases and at J to 0 bases, leaving 12 bases not matched to a gene.

The chain recombines TRBV30 with TRBJ1-2; no reliable D call. The CDR3 is 14 residues long. Germline V gives CDR1 GTSNPN, CDR2 SVGIG (reference sequence). V was shortened by 0 bases and J by 2 bases, with 10 bases between the two germline ends. In DNA form, the CDR3 reads TGTGCCTGGAGTGTAGTCGGCGGGAACTATGGCTACACCTTC. Its protein product is CAWSVVGGNYGYTF.

This clone appeared once. This sequence joins TRBV27 and TRBJ1-6, with 7 bases that match TRBD1. V shed 0 bases and J 6 bases; nucleotides not matched to a gene: 14. Germline V CDR1 and CDR2: MNHEY, SMNVEV (reference sequence). This CDR3 has 19 amino acids. The CDR3: CASSLSRFAGTDLNSPLHF. CDR3 nucleotides: TGTGCCAGCAGTTTATCGAGGTTTGCAGGGACAGATCTTAATTCACCCCTCCACTTT.

V is TRBV3-1 (or the pseudogene TRBV3-2) and J is TRBJ2-1; the match to TRBD2 covers 10 bases. The junction had 4 bases not matched to a gene; V was cut back by 4 bases and J by 4 bases. The CDR3 is 15 amino acids. Germline V gives CDR1 LGHDT, CDR2 YNNKEL (reference sequence). The CDR3 coding sequence is TGTGCCAGCAGCCCGAGCGGGAGGGGGTACAATGAGCAGTTCTTC. Its translation: CASSPSGRGYNEQFF.

The rearrangement links TRBV6-6 to TRBJ2-3; possibly TRBD2 for D (5 bases). The CDR3 consists of 13 residues. CDR1 is MNHNY, CDR2 SVGAGI, per germline (reference sequence). V was cut by 6 bases and J by 2 bases, with 9 bases left in between. The chain's CDR3 is CASRKTNTDTQYF. The DNA for the CDR3 is TGTGCCAGCAGAAAGACTAACACAGATACGCAGTATTTT.

The gene calls are TRBV6-5 and TRBJ1-2, with 12 positions matching TRBD1. CDR1 is MNHEY, CDR2 SVGAGI, per germline. Trimming took 6 bases from V and 4 from J; bases not matched to a gene: 6. The CDR3 has 15 residues. The CDR3: CASSLGTGGFYGYTF. The CDR3 DNA reads as TGTGCCAGCAGCTTAGGGACAGGGGGCTTCTATGGCTACACCTTC.

The chain joins TRBV5-1 to TRBJ2-7; perhaps TRBD1 as D (6 bases). The ends were cut back, 4 bases at V and 0 bases at J, with 20 bases in the middle. The germline gives CDR1 SGHRS, CDR2 YFSETQ. This CDR3 has 17 amino acids. CDR3 region: CASSTRLTGKSSYEQYF. The DNA for the CDR3 is TGCGCCAGCAGCACGCGTCTCACAGGGAAGAGCTCCTACGAGCAGTACTTC. The full variable domain, in which reference TRBV5-1 and TRBJ2-7 provide the parts outside the CDR3, is KAGVTQTPRYLIKTRGQQVTLSCSPISGHRSVSWYQQTPGQGLQFLFEYFSETQRNKGNFPGRFSGRQFSNSRSEMNVSTLELGDSALYLCASSTRLTGKSSYEQYFGPGTRLTVT.

The chain has TRBV6-5 and TRBJ2-7; 8 bases fit TRBD1. The ends lost 6 bases at V and 6 bases at J; junction bases unmatched: 4. The CDR3 runs to 12 residues. Germline V lookup: CDR1 MNHEY, CDR2 SVGAGI. In nucleotides, the CDR3 is TGTGCCAGCAGGGACAGGGCGGGCGAGCAGTACTTC. Amino acid sequence: CASRDRAGEQYF.

The V call is TRBV6-1, the J call TRBJ2-5; 14 nucleotides agree with TRBD2. The germline V gene encodes CDR1 MNHNS and CDR2 SASEGT. Unmatched junction bases numbered 6, after V lost 4 bases and J lost 5 bases. The CDR3 runs 16 residues. CDR3 protein: CASSAGTSGRRETQYF. The CDR3 nucleotides are TGTGCCAGCAGTGCAGGGACTAGCGGGAGAAGGGAGACCCAGTACTTC.

For the CDR3, the DNA is TGTGCCAGTAGCGGGGGACCCTACAATGAGCAGTTCTTC. It codes for CASSGGPYNEQFF. V gene TRBV2 combines with J gene TRBJ2-1; 9 positions agree with TRBD2. V dropped 9 bases and J dropped 2; count of bases not matched to a gene: 2. This CDR3 region has 13 residues. Per the germline V gene, CDR1 is SNHLY and CDR2 is FYNNEI.

The rearrangement links TRBV6-2 or TRBV6-3 to TRBJ2-7, with 7 bases identical to TRBD1. Trimming removed 5 bases from V and 5 bases from J; junction bases left unmatched: 6. This CDR3 is built from 13 residues. Germline CDR1 reads MNHEY; CDR2 reads SVGEGT. CDR3 nucleotide sequence: TGTGCCAGCAGTATACAGGGGTCCCACGAGCAGTACTTC. Its translation: CASSIQGSHEQYF.

This chain uses TRBV7-3 with TRBJ1-3; D remains ambiguous. Trimming removed 4 bases at V and 3 bases at J, with 7 bases between. The germline V gene encodes CDR1 SGHTA and CDR2 FQGTGA. The CDR3 contains 13 residues. The CDR3, as DNA: TGTGCCAGCAGCTCTAACCTTGGAAACACCATATATTTT. Protein product: CASSSNLGNTIYF.

This sequence joins TRBV6-5 and TRBJ1-1, with TRBD1 as a possible D gene (5 bases). Deletions cut 7 bases from V and 5 bases from J, with 20 bases between. CDR1 MNHEY and CDR2 SVGAGI come from the germline V gene. The CDR3 contains 15 residues. The CDR3, as DNA: TGTGCCAGCATCACTCTCGTGGGGCCGAGGACTGAAGCTTTCTTT. Translating it yields CASITLVGPRTEAFF.

J is TRBJ1-3 and V is TRBV7-2; TRBD1 matches at 12 bases. Germline V lookup: CDR1 SGHTA, CDR2 FQGNSA. The V and J ends lost 4 bases and 7 bases, in that order; junction bases with no gene match: 5. The CDR3 runs 15 residues. The CDR3 loop is CASSWPGQGANTIYF. CDR3 nucleotide sequence: TGTGCCAGCAGCTGGCCGGGACAGGGGGCTAACACCATATATTTT.

This chain links TRBV7-9 with TRBJ1-1; a weak D match, TRBD1 (5 bases). Looked up from germline, CDR1 is SEHNR and CDR2 is FQNEAQ (reference sequence). Trimming took off 4 bases at V and 4 bases at J, with 16 bases between the two ends. The CDR3 contains 15 residues. The CDR3 loop reads CASSSTGAGATEAFF. CDR3 bases: TGTGCCAGCAGCTCAACTGGGGCTGGGGCCACTGAAGCTTTCTTT. The full variable domain, rest sourced from reference TRBV7-9 and TRBJ1-1, is DTGVSQNPRHKITKRGQNVTFRCDPISEHNRLYWYRQTLGQGPEFLTYFQNEAQLEKSRLLSDRFSAERPKGSFSTLEIQRTEQGDSAMYLCASSSTGAGATEAFFGQGTRLTVV.

J is TRBJ1-1 and V is TRBV19; 7 nucleotides line up with TRBD1. Germline V gives CDR1 LNHDA, CDR2 SQIVND (reference sequence). V dropped 5 bases and J dropped 1; count of bases not matched to a gene: 4. CDR3 length: 14 amino acids. CDR3 sequence reads: CASSRGQENTEAFF. CDR3 bases: TGTGCCAGTAGTCGAGGACAGGAGAACACTGAAGCTTTCTTT. The complete variable domain, with remaining parts taken from reference TRBV19 and TRBJ1-1, reads DGGITQSPKYLFRKEGQNVTLSCEQNLNHDAMYWYRQDPGQGLRLIYYSQIVNDFQKGDIAEGYSVSREKKESFPLTVTSAQKNPTAFYLCASSRGQENTEAFFGQGTRLTVV.

V and J are TRBV3-1 (or the pseudogene TRBV3-2) and TRBJ1-1; D ambiguous. The CDR3 extends over 16 amino acids. The ends were cut back, 4 bases at V and 2 bases at J, with 17 bases in the middle. CDR1 is LGHDT, CDR2 YNNKEL, per germline (reference sequence). The CDR3, as DNA: TGTGCCAGCAGCCCCTCTCTGCCGGGAGGTAACACTGAAGCTTTCTTT. Its protein is CASSPSLPGGNTEAFF.

This sequence joins TRBV12-3 or TRBV12-4 and TRBJ1-1, with unresolved D. The CDR3 is 12 residues long. V was shortened by 1 base and J by 11 bases, with 11 bases between the two germline ends. The CDR3 DNA sequence: TGTGCCAGCAGTTTAGGTCGACTAGAGGCTTTCTTT. This gives the protein CASSLGRLEAFF.

This sequence joins TRBV2 and TRBJ1-5; D unresolved. Germline CDR1 SNHLY, CDR2 FYNNEI. V was clipped by 2 bases and J by 7 bases, with 9 bases between them. This CDR3 has 13 residues. In DNA form, the CDR3 reads TGTGCCAGCAGTGAAAGGGAGGCCCAGCCCCAGCATTTT. This sequence encodes CASSEREAQPQHF.